This T cell receptor (beta chain) originates from a study of control samples from healthy donors and cancer patients. TCRdb's copy holds only in-frame clones and misses some; the assay was immunoSEQ multiplex PCR. The sample comprises approximately 63,000 clones, over 75% of which are singletons, and roughly 6% rests with the top ten. V was clipped by 0 bases and J by 6 bases, with 8 bases between them. Germline V gives CDR1 MNHEY, CDR2 SVGAGI. The CDR3 sequence is 13 residues long. This TCR derives from a man in his forties or fifties in good health. The specimen sequenced was blood. The chain has TRBV6-5 and TRBJ1-2; D may be TRBD1 (6 bases). CDR3 nucleotides: TGTGCCAGCAGTTACTCGAGGGGGGATGGCTACACCTTC. This codes for CASSYSRGDGYTF.